Presented here are 13 T cell receptor beta chains from one specimen sequenced in a study of blood T cell repertoires in COVID-19. Sequencing used immunoSEQ multiplex PCR; TCRdb keeps in-frame clones, though not all of them. The sample includes some 320,000 clones, roughly 85% of them seen just once. The sample taken for sequencing was peripheral blood. Every receptor here comes from a human donor in a cohort sampled during active COVID-19.

This clone has only a few counts. This chain links TRBV28 with TRBJ1-2; D ambiguous. The CDR3 is 12 residues long. V lost 4 bases, J lost 8 bases, and 11 bases lay in between. The germline V gene has CDR1 MDHEN and CDR2 SYDVKM. CDR3 amino acids: CASSSQFGGYTF. The CDR3 bases are TGTGCCAGCAGTTCACAGTTTGGGGGCTACACCTTC.

The V call is TRBV10-3, the J call TRBJ2-3; D possibly corresponds to TRBD1 (6 bases). V shed 4 bases and J shed 1 base, with 12 bases lying between them. This CDR3 spans 15 amino acids. CDR1 is ENHRY, CDR2 SYGVKD, per germline. The CDR3, as DNA: TGTGCCATCAGTGGGACAGAGGTAGGCACAGATACGCAGTATTTT. Its protein product is CAISGTEVGTDTQYF.

The CDR3 nucleotides are TGTGCCTGTCAGAGGGACTTGGTGAATGAGCAGTTCTTC. Translating it yields CACQRDLVNEQFF. The chain couples TRBV2 to TRBJ2-1, with a possible D match to TRBD2 (6 bases). V was trimmed by 11 bases and J by 7 bases, leaving 18 bases between them. The CDR3 totals 13 residues. Germline V gene sequence: CDR1 SNHLY, CDR2 FYNNEI.

The chain uses TRBV3-1 (or the pseudogene TRBV3-2) and TRBJ1-1; D call uncertain. The CDR3 covers 14 residues. V was shortened by 4 bases and J by 1 base, with 10 bases between the two germline ends. Per the germline V gene, CDR1 is LGHDT and CDR2 is YNNKEL (reference sequence). DNA for the CDR3: TGTGCCAGCAGCCCCCAGGAGGGGAACACTGAAGCTTTCTTT. Translation: CASSPQEGNTEAFF.

The chain is built from TRBV5-1 and TRBJ2-7; D is undetermined. V gave up 2 bases and J gave up 6 bases, with 9 bases separating them. Germline assignment: CDR1 SGHRS and CDR2 YFSETQ. The CDR3 runs to 12 residues. The DNA for the CDR3 is TGCGCCAGCAGCTTATCCCCATTCGAGCAGTACTTC. As protein: CASSLSPFEQYF. The entire variable domain, with the rest obtained from reference TRBV5-1 and TRBJ2-7, is as follows: KAGVTQTPRYLIKTRGQQVTLSCSPISGHRSVSWYQQTPGQGLQFLFEYFSETQRNKGNFPGRFSGRQFSNSRSEMNVSTLELGDSALYLCASSLSPFEQYFGPGTRLTVT.

This CDR3 is CASSPRQGSANTIYF. DNA for the CDR3: TGTGCCAGTAGTCCAAGACAGGGAAGTGCAAACACCATATATTTT. The chain joins TRBV19 to TRBJ1-3; 7 positions agree with TRBD1. This CDR3 spans 15 amino acids. J gave up 6 bases and V 5 bases, and 10 bases lay outside the gene matches. The germline V gene encodes CDR1 LNHDA and CDR2 SQIVND (reference sequence).

V and J are TRBV19 and TRBJ1-2; D gene uncertain. The CDR3 contains 15 residues. The V gene's germline CDR1 is LNHDA and CDR2 SQIVND (reference sequence). Trimming shortened V by 2 bases and J by 3 bases, and 13 bases separated the two germline ends. As DNA, the CDR3 is TGTGCCAGTAGTATACAGAGGAGGACCGACTATGGCTACACCTTC. This sequence encodes CASSIQRRTDYGYTF.

The chain carries TRBV5-1 and TRBJ1-3; TRBD1 is a possible D gene (6 bases). V lost 4 bases to trimming and J lost 0 bases, with 11 bases between them. The CDR3 consists of 15 residues. Germline-derived CDR1 and CDR2 are SGHRS and YFSETQ. The CDR3 sequence: CASSLQGSSGNTIYF. The CDR3 nucleotides are TGCGCCAGCAGCCTACAGGGTAGCTCTGGAAACACCATATATTTT. Looking up the rest from reference TRBV5-1 and TRBJ1-3 gives the full variable domain: KAGVTQTPRYLIKTRGQQVTLSCSPISGHRSVSWYQQTPGQGLQFLFEYFSETQRNKGNFPGRFSGRQFSNSRSEMNVSTLELGDSALYLCASSLQGSSGNTIYFGEGSWLTVV.

This clone came up a few times. The rearrangement uses TRBV7-3 and TRBJ1-6; weak D call: TRBD1 (5 bases). Germline V gene sequence: CDR1 SGHTA, CDR2 FQGTGA. Trimming took off 5 bases at V and 9 bases at J, with 14 bases between the two ends. The CDR3 is 14 amino acids. CDR3 DNA: TGTGCCAGCAGCCCTGGGGGGTCAGGTTCACCCCTCCACTTT. Translation gives CASSPGGSGSPLHF.

This chain links TRBV6-5 with TRBJ2-7; D perhaps matches TRBD1 (6 bases). V shed 6 bases and J shed 1 base, with 13 bases lying between them. CDR3 length: 14 residues. In germline, CDR1 is MNHEY, CDR2 SVGAGI. CDR3 sequence (DNA): TGTGCCAGCAGAGCGGACAGTGCTTCCTACGAGCAGTACTTC. Its translation: CASRADSASYEQYF.

This chain links TRBV6-5 with TRBJ2-7; D possibly corresponds to TRBD1 (6 bases). Germline lookup yields CDR1 MNHEY and CDR2 SVGAGI. The CDR3 loop spans 13 amino acids. V gave up 3 bases and J gave up 8 bases, with 14 bases separating them. The CDR3 DNA is TGTGCCAGCAGTTATAGGACAGATAGCCAGCAGTACTTC. This gives the protein CASSYRTDSQQYF.

The gene calls are TRBV27 and TRBJ2-1, with D possibly TRBD1 on 5 matching bases. Germline-derived CDR1 and CDR2 are MNHEY and SMNVEV (reference sequence). CDR3 size: 14 residues. Trimming pared 0 bases from V and 8 bases from J, leaving 11 bases between. The chain's CDR3 is CASSLSMQGHEQFF. The CDR3 region has the DNA TGTGCCAGCAGTTTATCGATGCAGGGCCATGAGCAGTTCTTC.

The chain has TRBV7-8 and TRBJ2-1, with TRBD2 matching 11 bases. This CDR3 region has 18 residues. The germline V gene encodes CDR1 SGHVS and CDR2 FQNEAQ. V lost 5 bases and J lost 0; bases outside the gene matches: 9. CDR3 DNA: TGTGCCAGCAGCCCACGGGCTAGCGGGGGGAGCTCCTACAATGAGCAGTTCTTC. Amino acids: CASSPRASGGSSYNEQFF.